This T cell receptor (beta chain) was recorded in a study of T cell responses to AZD1222 COVID-19 vaccine (dated by TCRdb to the early 2020s). Notes on the research overall: TCR sequencing was performed for more than 230 trial participants, of whom about 210 were given two doses of AZD1222 and approximately 25 were given two doses of MenACWY control vaccine. Enrollment into the trials was organized by age into subgroups of 18-55, 56-69 and 70-plus years, and those subgroups contained about 160, 30 and 59 TCR-sequenced participants, respectively. The research as a whole found: The 56-69-year group was small, and its depth increase did not reach significance, likely because of low power. The vaccine-associated CD4 TCRs covered the entire spike protein, and the dominant responses fell in regions 160-218 and 743-854. A significant rise in spike-specific TCR breadth and depth was observed after two AZD1222 doses relative to day 0 and relative to MenACWY recipients. Because no day 14 peak-response samples were available, the repertoires could be characterized only after the peak T cell response. Conclusions about previously exposed vaccinees were limited because only six AZD1222 recipients were SARS-CoV-2 seropositive at baseline. Epitopes outside the regions mutated in the B.1.351 and B.1.1.7 variants were reportedly recognized by nearly half of the unique spike-specific TCRs. Participants were mostly white British and included more females than males, and it was suggested by the authors that clonal diversity may have been underestimated.

The intended sense of this specimen's time point label: about 28 days (+/-7) after the second vaccine dose. AZD1222 recipients given second doses at about 4 weeks or at about 12 weeks were pooled, since spike-specific TCR depth and breadth were not found to differ between the two schedules. Samples from vaccinated people were obtained from the UK trials COV001 and COV002, which included a single-blind randomized controlled phase 2/3 trial of AZD1222 (ChAdOx1 nCoV-19) in healthy adults. For TCRbeta chain sequencing, PBMC samples were collected from trial participants at day 0 and at day 28 after the second dose. Relative to germline, V is missing 3 bases and J is missing 5 bases, with 4 bases of the junction outside any gene match. The CDR3 sequence holds 14 residues, the cysteine and phenylalanine included. The kept DNA is CDR3 alone, 42 bases in frame from the first base. The germline V gene specifies SGHAT as CDR1 and FQNNGV as CDR2.

The CDR3 regions of human TCRbeta chains were analyzed by immunosequencing. Under the source paper's analysis protocol: Repertoire TCRs were checked for matches against a reference library of SARS-CoV-2-specific TCRs that had been generated using the MIRA antigen-specificity platform. Breadth meant the fraction of unique TCRs that were SARS-CoV-2-associated, whereas depth meant the fraction of total T cells that were SARS-CoV-2-associated. Each spike-specific TCR was assigned to its reactive spike region and to a CD4 or CD8 class using the MIRA data. Log10-transformed breadth and depth values were compared by one-way ANOVA with Sidak's multiple comparisons tests. In TCRdb, the immuneACCESS table is reduced to in-frame sequences with V and J assigned. These tables do not hold every clone; where another copy was compared, an unresolved V gene accounts for under half, and the others remain unexplained. V and J calls and clone size are those listed in that table; D and trimming were worked out from the DNA. In this sample the table shows about 150,000 clones, roughly 90% of which occur a single time. The biggest ten clones account for approximately 3.4% of the sample.

This clone has just one count. Its antigen target is currently unknown. The sample holds no much larger clone one base away, and base qualities are not on file. The material sequenced was peripheral blood, taken 28 days after the second AZD1222 dose. The rearranged segments are TRBV11-2 and TRBJ2-1; TRBD1 aligns with 7 central bases. The TCR sequence derives from an adult who received the AZD1222 COVID-19 vaccine. The DNA is TGTGCCAGCAGCTTCGGCGACAGGGACAATGAGCAGTTCTTC. Its product reads: CASSFGDRDNEQFF.